This T cell receptor (beta chain) was sequenced in a study of lymphopenia after photon versus proton radiotherapy. Findings and limits, study-wide: Oligoclonal CD8+ Temra expansion after nadir drove photon patients' diversity drop.

Germline values: CDR1 MNHNY, CDR2 SVGAGI (reference sequence). This CDR3 is 14 amino acids long. V lost 7 bases to trimming and J lost 12 bases; unmatched junction nucleotides: 9. Some clones are missing from TCRdb's copy, which holds only in-frame ones; the method was immunoSEQ multiplex PCR. The sample yields roughly 58,000 clones, roughly 87% seen once. About this clone: Its antigen is unidentified.

The source of this sequence is an elderly man with esophageal cancer. Source: peripheral blood, taken from a patient treated with proton-based radiotherapy. The rearrangement uses TRBV6-6 and TRBJ1-4, with TRBD1 matching 12 bases. In DNA form, the CDR3 reads TGTGCCAGCAACATGGGACAGGGGGCTTTAGAACTGTTTTTT. This codes for CASNMGQGALELFF.